The 27 T cell receptor beta chains below were found in one sample sequenced in a study of T cell responses to AZD1222 COVID-19 vaccine. Sequencing was performed with immunoSEQ multiplex PCR; in TCRdb, only in-frame clones are kept and a portion is missing. This sample has about 87,000 clones, with roughly 90% found just once. This material consisted of peripheral blood, taken on day 0 of AZD1222 vaccination. The origin of the receptors is an adult in good health.

Note on this clone: The junction and the germline gene differ at one end; a read error may be behind it. The V and J genes are TRBV6-1 and TRBJ1-2; D perhaps matches TRBD1 (6 bases). Germline values: CDR1 MNHNS, CDR2 SASEGT. The CDR3 extends over 15 amino acids. The CDR3 DNA follows: TGTGCCAGCAGGGAAGGGGGACATTCTAACTATGGCTACACCTTC. This codes for CASREGGHSNYGYTF.

This chain uses TRBV28 with TRBJ2-3, with TRBD2 matching over 9 bases. This CDR3 is built from 18 residues. Trimming at V came to 4 bases and at J to 2 bases, leaving 13 bases not matched to a gene. The V gene's germline CDR1 is MDHEN and CDR2 SYDVKM. The DNA of the CDR3 is TGTGCCAGCAGTTCCCTGGGGGTAAGCGGGAGGCTCACAGATACGCAGTATTTT. It encodes CASSSLGVSGRLTDTQYF.

This chain links TRBV5-6 with TRBJ1-2, with TRBD1 matching 10 bases. CDR3 length equals 15 residues. Germline V gene data show CDR1 as SGHDT and CDR2 as YYEEEE. V lost 4 bases, J lost 1 base, and 4 bases stayed unmatched. CDR3 nucleotide sequence: TGTGCCAGCAGCCCAGGGACAGGGGTTAACTATGGCTACACCTTC. Its translation is CASSPGTGVNYGYTF.

V is TRBV5-6 and J is TRBJ2-5, with a weak D call TRBD1 (5 bases). This CDR3 spans 13 amino acids. Deletions cut 2 bases from V and 5 bases from J, with 10 bases between. Germline lookup yields CDR1 SGHDT and CDR2 YYEEEE. CDR3 loop: CASSFPGLETQYF. DNA of the CDR3: TGTGCCAGCAGCTTCCCAGGGTTGGAGACCCAGTACTTC.

J is TRBJ2-3 and V is TRBV7-2, with D perhaps being TRBD1 or TRBD2 (5 bases each). Trimming took off 1 base at V and 4 bases at J, with 6 bases between the two ends. The V gene's germline CDR1 is SGHTA and CDR2 FQGNSA. The CDR3 is 13 amino acids. The CDR3 loop reads CASSLGGPDTQYF. CDR3 coding DNA: TGTGCCAGCAGCTTAGGGGGACCAGATACGCAGTATTTT.

In DNA, the CDR3 is TGTGCCAGCAGCTTCGGGACGGAGGAATTTTATGGCTACACCTTC. Protein sequence: CASSFGTEEFYGYTF. V and J are TRBV5-6 and TRBJ1-2; perhaps TRBD1 as D (5 bases). The V end was cut by 2 bases, the J end by 5 bases, with 16 bases between. Germline V lookup: CDR1 SGHDT, CDR2 YYEEEE. This CDR3 spans 15 amino acids.

This chain links TRBV6-6 with TRBJ1-1; D is ambiguous. The CDR3 has 15 residues. Between the trimmed V and J ends, which lost 8 bases and 3 bases, there was a span of 19 bases. Germline V lookup: CDR1 MNHNY, CDR2 SVGAGI (reference sequence). The CDR3 loop reads CASGWDRPPDTEAFF. The CDR3, as DNA: TGTGCCAGCGGTTGGGATAGACCTCCGGACACTGAAGCTTTCTTT.

This chain links TRBV9 with TRBJ2-7; no firm D call. CDR3 length equals 15 residues. The germline V and J ends were trimmed by 0 bases and 0 bases, with 10 bases remaining between them. Germline-derived CDR1 and CDR2 are SGDLS and YYNGEE. DNA for the CDR3: TGTGCCAGCAGCGTAGATGCCAGCTTCTCCTACGAGCAGTACTTC. Protein product: CASSVDASFSYEQYF.

The rearrangement joins TRBV29-1 to TRBJ2-2, with 7 bases that match TRBD1. Germline V gene data show CDR1 as SQVTM and CDR2 as ANQGSEA. This CDR3 is built from 15 residues. The V and J ends lost 7 bases and 2 bases, in that order; junction bases with no gene match: 10. CDR3 residues: CSAIPGQTNTGELFF. The CDR3 DNA reads TGCAGCGCAATCCCGGGACAGACCAACACCGGGGAGCTGTTTTTT.

The chain uses TRBV7-2 and TRBJ1-4; D is unclear. This CDR3 spans 15 amino acids. V was pared by 6 bases and J by 0 bases, with 11 bases between. CDR1 and CDR2 (germline): SGHTA, FQGNSA. The CDR3 sequence is CASSLAPATNEKLFF. As DNA, the CDR3 is TGTGCCAGCAGTTTGGCGCCAGCAACTAATGAAAAACTGTTTTTT.

The chain carries TRBV13 and TRBJ2-1; 8 nucleotides align to TRBD2. CDR3 length: 14 amino acids. The J segment lost 4 bases and the V segment lost 8 bases, leaving 7 bases of the junction unmatched. Germline V gene lookup returns CDR1 PRHDT and CDR2 FYEKMQ (reference sequence). The CDR3 sequence is CASEKRERYNEQFF. The CDR3 DNA is TGTGCCAGCGAGAAGCGGGAGAGGTACAATGAGCAGTTCTTC.

This clone was observed a few times. The CDR3 loop is CASSLVMKDEQFF. The DNA for the CDR3 is TGTGCCAGCAGCTTAGTGATGAAGGATGAGCAGTTCTTC. The gene calls are TRBV7-6 and TRBJ2-1, with D unclear. The CDR3 loop spans 13 amino acids. The V gene's germline CDR1 is SGHVS and CDR2 FNYEAQ. The V and J ends lost 1 base and 8 bases respectively, with 9 bases between them.

V and J are TRBV7-8 and TRBJ1-5, with D perhaps TRBD1 (5 bases). In germline, CDR1 is SGHVS, CDR2 FQNEAQ. This CDR3 spans 14 amino acids. V lost 4 bases to trimming and J lost 7 bases, with 14 bases between them. The CDR3 sequence is CASSSQTVWQPQHF. As DNA, the CDR3 is TGTGCCAGCAGCTCCCAGACAGTCTGGCAGCCCCAGCATTTT.

This clone has a handful of counts. The chain couples TRBV30 to TRBJ2-1; D ambiguous. The germline V gene encodes CDR1 GTSNPN and CDR2 SVGIG (reference sequence). The CDR3 totals 11 residues. V gave up 0 bases and J gave up 6 bases, with 3 bases separating them. The CDR3 loop is CAWSVGNEQFF. The CDR3 bases are TGTGCCTGGAGTGTCGGCAATGAGCAGTTCTTC.

CDR3 in DNA: TGTGCCAGCAGGTTCGACAGGTTCAACACCGGGGAGCTGTTTTTT. This gives the protein CASRFDRFNTGELFF. V and J are TRBV7-3 and TRBJ2-2, with a tentative D call TRBD1 (6 bases). Germline CDR1 is SGHTA and CDR2 is FQGTGA. The CDR3 runs to 15 residues. Trimming left V 6 bases short and J 2 bases short, with 13 bases between.

This chain uses TRBV2 with TRBJ1-1; D is unclear. This CDR3 is built from 14 residues. The V gene lost 6 bases and the J gene lost 1 base, with 12 bases spanning the gap. The germline CDR1 and CDR2 sequences are SNHLY and FYNNEI. The CDR3 loop reads CASRALQRNTEAFF. CDR3 sequence (DNA): TGTGCCAGCAGAGCACTACAGCGGAACACTGAAGCTTTCTTT.

The CDR3, as DNA: TGTGCCAGCAGTGAAGCGCAAGGTTCAGTTCAGCCCCAGCATTTT. This gives the protein CASSEAQGSVQPQHF. This chain links TRBV6-1 with TRBJ1-5, with D uncertain. CDR3 length: 15 amino acids. Germline CDR1 is MNHNS and CDR2 is SASEGT. The V end was cut by 0 bases, the J end by 6 bases, with 12 bases between.

The chain recombines TRBV12-3 or TRBV12-4 with TRBJ1-1; tentatively, D is TRBD1 (5 bases). Trimming left V 6 bases short and J 1 base short, with 9 bases between. This CDR3 has 13 residues. CDR3 amino acids: CASRGLRNTEAFF. In DNA, the CDR3 is TGTGCCAGCAGGGGGCTACGGAACACTGAAGCTTTCTTT.

The rearrangement joins TRBV28 to TRBJ1-2, with 7 bases lining up with TRBD1. From germline, CDR1 is MDHEN and CDR2 SYDVKM. This CDR3 is built from 14 residues. V lost 6 bases to trimming and J lost 7 bases; unmatched junction nucleotides: 11. The CDR3 loop is CASSLTGSLSGYTF. The CDR3 coding sequence is TGTGCCAGCAGCCTGACAGGGTCCCTTAGTGGCTACACCTTC.

V gene TRBV4-1 combines with J gene TRBJ2-1; 8 bases agree with TRBD2. V was pared by 9 bases and J by 3 bases, with 19 bases of the junction left unmatched. The CDR3 is made up of 18 amino acids. CDR1 and CDR2 from the germline V gene are MGHRA and YSYEKL. The CDR3 nucleotides are TGCGCCAGTAATCGGACTAGCCTGTATAATGGGGGCTACAATGAGCAGTTCTTC. Protein: CASNRTSLYNGGYNEQFF.

V and J are TRBV4-3 and TRBJ1-2, with 7 bases aligning to TRBD1. This CDR3 comprises 16 residues. Per germline, CDR1 LGHNA and CDR2 YSLEER. V gave up 2 bases and J gave up 4 bases; unmatched junction bases: 10. CDR3 sequence reads: CASSQSSGGKGYGYTF. The CDR3 DNA reads as TGCGCCAGCAGCCAATCATCAGGGGGAAAAGGCTATGGCTACACCTTC.

The V call is TRBV9, the J call TRBJ2-3, with D possibly TRBD2 on 6 matching bases. Trimming took 0 bases from V and 2 from J, leaving 10 bases between them. CDR3 size: 15 residues. CDR1 and CDR2 from the germline V gene are SGDLS and YYNGEE. The CDR3 DNA sequence: TGTGCCAGCAGCGTAGAGGTAGCGGTCACAGATACGCAGTATTTT. Translating it yields CASSVEVAVTDTQYF.

V and J are TRBV29-1 and TRBJ1-2, with TRBD1 as a possible D gene (6 bases). Trimming took 0 bases from V and 2 from J, leaving 16 bases between them. This CDR3 has 16 amino acids. Looked up from germline, CDR1 is SQVTM and CDR2 is ANQGSEA. The CDR3 protein is CSVEDQGQIWNYGYTF. CDR3 DNA sequence: TGCAGCGTTGAAGATCAAGGACAGATTTGGAACTATGGCTACACCTTC.

The J gene is TRBJ2-7, the V gene TRBV19; D is unresolved. Germline-derived CDR1 and CDR2 are LNHDA and SQIVND (reference sequence). Trimming stripped 5 bases from V and 0 bases from J, with 5 bases between. The CDR3 runs 12 residues. The CDR3 DNA reads as TGTGCCAGTAGTCCTGGCTCCTACGAGCAGTACTTC. It encodes CASSPGSYEQYF.

The chain recombines TRBV27 with TRBJ2-3; 10 positions agree with TRBD1. Losses at the gene ends were 5 bases for V and 1 base for J; bases not matched to a gene: 3. CDR1 is MNHEY, CDR2 SMNVEV, per germline (reference sequence). The CDR3 is made up of 15 amino acids. In nucleotides, the CDR3 is TGTGCCAGCAGTCCCGGGACAGGGGGCACAGATACGCAGTATTTT. Protein product: CASSPGTGGTDTQYF.

This chain connects TRBV10-3 to TRBJ2-5; unclear D gene. From germline, CDR1 is ENHRY and CDR2 SYGVKD. CDR3 length equals 15 residues. V was cut by 3 bases and J by 1 base, with 12 bases left in between. This CDR3 is CAISDRRPSQETQYF. In nucleotides, the CDR3 is TGTGCCATCAGTGATAGGAGACCGAGCCAAGAGACCCAGTACTTC.

The chain carries TRBV30 and TRBJ2-7; 11 positions match TRBD2. This CDR3 comprises 16 residues. Losses at the gene ends were 1 base for V and 6 bases for J; bases not matched to a gene: 11. Per the germline V gene, CDR1 is GTSNPN and CDR2 is SVGIG (reference sequence). The CDR3 loop is CAWSAFLAGGDFEQYF. For the CDR3, the DNA is TGTGCCTGGAGTGCATTTCTAGCGGGAGGAGATTTCGAGCAGTACTTC.